A selection of T cell receptor beta chains follows, all from one sample in a study of blood T cell repertoires in COVID-19. The repertoire was sequenced with immunoSEQ multiplex PCR; TCRdb's copy has only in-frame clones and lacks some. The data show about 190,000 clones, roughly 79% seen once. Sequences were obtained from peripheral blood. The receptors stem from a man aged 55 to 70 with active or convalescent COVID-19. Each CDR3 is given with its conserved first and last residue. D genes are given only for firm matches. Not every row has a clone size; where given, it reads once, few, many or a size class.

TRBV7-6,15,TRBD1,NA,TRBJ2-7,TGTGCCAGCAGCTTACAGGGACAGGGGTCCCGCGAGCAGTACTTC,CASSLQGQGSREQYF
TRBV27,15,TRBD1,NA,TRBJ1-2,TGTGCCAGCAGTTTTTGGGACAGGGGGCTTGACGGCTACACCTTC,CASSFWDRGLDGYTF
TRBV11-2,15,NA,many,TRBJ2-7,TGTGCCAGCAGCTTAGCAGGGTATGGGCCCTACGAGCAGTACTTC,CASSLAGYGPYEQYF
TRBV27,15,NA,NA,TRBJ2-7,TGTGCCAGCACCCAATCCGGGGTCGGTACCTACGAGCAGTACTTC,CASTQSGVGTYEQYF
TRBV11-2,12,NA,NA,TRBJ2-1,TGTGCCAGCAGCTTGTATCTAGAAGAGCAGTTCTTC,CASSLYLEEQFF
TRBV7-2,15,NA,NA,TRBJ2-5,TGTGCCAGCAGCCGGGCGGGCAGCCATCAAGAGACCCAGTACTTC,CASSRAGSHQETQYF
TRBV7-8,14,TRBD2,NA,TRBJ2-5,TGTGCCAGCAGCCCCAGGGAGGGCCGAGAGACCCAGTACTTC,CASSPREGRETQYF
TRBV10-3,14,TRBD2,few,TRBJ2-1,TGTGCCATCAGTACTAGCGGCTCCTACAATGAGCAGTTCTTC,CAISTSGSYNEQFF
TRBV11-2,16,TRBD2,once,TRBJ2-1,TGTGCCAGCAGCCGAGGGACTAGCGGTCCTCGCAGTGAGCAGTTCTTC,CASSRGTSGPRSEQFF
TRBV7-3,15,TRBD2,NA,TRBJ2-2,TGTGCCAGCAGGGTTAGCGGGAGTAACACCGGGGAGCTGTTTTTT,CASRVSGSNTGELFF
TRBV5-1,17,TRBD2,NA,TRBJ2-3,TGCGCCAGCAGCTTGGACGGACTAGCGGACCGCACAGATACGCAGTATTTT,CASSLDGLADRTDTQYF
TRBV11-2,12,NA,NA,TRBJ2-3,TGTGCCAGCGGACTTCGAACAGATACGCAGTATTTT,CASGLRTDTQYF
TRBV6-5,13,NA,NA,TRBJ2-3,TGTGCCAGCAGTTCGTCAGGGGAAGATACGCAGTATTTT,CASSSSGEDTQYF
TRBV4-3,18,NA,NA,TRBJ1-2,TGCGCCAGCAGCCAAGATTCGGGGGGCTCCAGGGGCCTGAATGGCTACACCTTC,CASSQDSGGSRGLNGYTF
TRBV28,14,TRBD2,NA,TRBJ2-7,TGTGCCAGCATCAGGACTAGCGTCCCCTACGAGCAGTACTTC,CASIRTSVPYEQYF
TRBV4-3,13,NA,NA,TRBJ2-5,TGCGCCAGCAGCACTAGGATTCAAGAGACCCAGTACTTC,CASSTRIQETQYF
TRBV11-2,14,NA,NA,TRBJ2-1,TGTGCCAGCAGCTTAGAGTTAGTTGCCAATGAGCAGTTCTTC,CASSLELVANEQFF
TRBV6-5,14,NA,NA,TRBJ1-2,TGTGCCAGCAGTCCAGGACAGACCGTCTATGGCTACACCTTC,CASSPGQTVYGYTF
TRBV7-8,16,NA,NA,TRBJ2-3,TGTGCCAGCAGCCTTACCGTGGCAGGTTACACAGATACGCAGTATTTT,CASSLTVAGYTDTQYF
TRBV28,14,NA,NA,TRBJ2-7,TGTGCCAGCTGGGGGGGGCATGCCTCCTACGAGCAGTACTTC,CASWGGHASYEQYF
TRBV30,15,TRBD2,NA,TRBJ2-7,TGTGCCTGGAGGCCCGGGACTAGCGGGACCCACGAGCAGTACTTC,CAWRPGTSGTHEQYF
TRBV7-2,13,NA,NA,TRBJ2-5,TGTGCCAGCAGCTTAGAGGTCGGGGAGACCCAGTACTTC,CASSLEVGETQYF
TRBV5-4,13,TRBD1,NA,TRBJ2-5,TGTGCCAGCAGCATTGACAGGGAAGAGACCCAGTACTTC,CASSIDREETQYF
TRBV9,14,NA,few,TRBJ1-1,TGTGCCAGCAGCGTAGGCAGGGTTAACACTGAAGCTTTCTTT,CASSVGRVNTEAFF
TRBV28,19,TRBD1,NA,TRBJ1-5,TGTGCCAGCAGCCCCGGGACAGGGGGTTGGCGGCCTTACAATCAGCCCCAGCATTTT,CASSPGTGGWRPYNQPQHF
TRBV19,17,TRBD1,NA,TRBJ2-6,TGTGCCAGTAGTACCGGACAGGGGGCGTATGGGGCCAACGTCCTGACTTTC,CASSTGQGAYGANVLTF
TRBV7-2,15,NA,NA,TRBJ2-5,TGTGCCAGCAGCTTAGCACGGGGTGGTCGGGAGACCCAGTACTTC,CASSLARGGRETQYF
TRBV18,15,NA,NA,TRBJ2-7,TGTGCCAGCTCACCAATCAATCGCGCTAGTTCCGAGCAGTACTTC,CASSPINRASSEQYF
TRBV28,15,TRBD2,NA,TRBJ2-7,TGTGCCAGCAGTCTCCAGACTAGCGGGAGGCGCGAGCAGTACTTC,CASSLQTSGRREQYF
TRBV28,15,NA,few,TRBJ1-5,TGTGCCAGCAGTGCCGAATCCGGGAGCAATCAGCCCCAGCATTTT,CASSAESGSNQPQHF
TRBV7-9,15,NA,few,TRBJ2-3,TGTGCCAGCAGTCCGGTGAAGGAGAGCACAGATACGCAGTATTTT,CASSPVKESTDTQYF
TRBV2,14,TRBD1,NA,TRBJ2-7,TGTGCCAGCAGCTGGGACAGGGGGGCCTACGAGCAGTACTTC,CASSWDRGAYEQYF
TRBV2,15,NA,NA,TRBJ1-5,TGTGCCAGCAGGATCGACAGGCCTAGCAATCAGCCCCAGCATTTT,CASRIDRPSNQPQHF
TRBV12-3/TRBV12-4,13,NA,NA,TRBJ2-1,TGTGCCATCTCACCTCCAGGTTACAATGAGCAGTTCTTC,CAISPPGYNEQFF
TRBV20-1,12,TRBD2,NA,TRBJ2-4,TGCAGTGCTAGTGGACTAGACAACATTCAGTACTTC,CSASGLDNIQYF
TRBV19,12,NA,many,TRBJ2-7,TGTGCCAGTAGGCCACAGGGCTGCGAGCAGTACTTC,CASRPQGCEQYF
TRBV5-1,12,NA,few,TRBJ1-1,TGCGCCAGCGGACGGGAGAACACTGAAGCTTTCTTT,CASGRENTEAFF
TRBV27,12,NA,once,TRBJ1-2,TGTGCCAGCATGGAGGGAGGAGGTGGCTACACCTTC,CASMEGGGGYTF